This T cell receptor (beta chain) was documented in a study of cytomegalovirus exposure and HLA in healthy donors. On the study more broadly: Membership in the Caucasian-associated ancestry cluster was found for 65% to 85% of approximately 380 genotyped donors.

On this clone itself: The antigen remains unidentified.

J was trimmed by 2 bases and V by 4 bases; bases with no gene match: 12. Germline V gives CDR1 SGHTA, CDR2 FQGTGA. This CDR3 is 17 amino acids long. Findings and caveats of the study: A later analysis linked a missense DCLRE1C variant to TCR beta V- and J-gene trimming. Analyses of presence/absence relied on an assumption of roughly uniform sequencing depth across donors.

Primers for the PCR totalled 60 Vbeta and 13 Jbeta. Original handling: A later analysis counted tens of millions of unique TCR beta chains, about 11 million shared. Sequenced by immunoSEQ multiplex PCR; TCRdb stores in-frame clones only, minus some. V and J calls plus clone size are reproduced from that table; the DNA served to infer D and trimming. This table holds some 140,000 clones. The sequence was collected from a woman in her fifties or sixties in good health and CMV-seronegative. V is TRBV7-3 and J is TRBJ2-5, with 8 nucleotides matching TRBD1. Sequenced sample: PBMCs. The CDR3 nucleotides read TGTGCCAGCAGCTCCGGACAGGGCGTGGGGTGGCAAGAGACCCAGTACTTC. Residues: CASSSGQGVGWQETQYF.